The 10 T cell receptor beta chains listed next were all sequenced from one sample in a study of T cell responses to AZD1222 COVID-19 vaccine. Clones were read by immunoSEQ multiplex PCR, and TCRdb kept only the in-frame ones, dropping some. The sample yields 45,000 or so clones, about 83% seen once. The sample in question was peripheral blood, obtained on day 0 of AZD1222 vaccination. The receptors here all came from an adult in good health.

V and J are TRBV28 and TRBJ2-7, with 7 bases fitting TRBD1. Germline assignment: CDR1 MDHEN and CDR2 SYDVKM. The CDR3 is 14 amino acids. Trimming removed 3 bases from V and 2 bases from J; junction bases left unmatched: 4. CDR3 protein: CASSFSQGTYEQYF. Written as DNA, the CDR3 is TGTGCCAGCAGTTTTTCACAGGGGACCTACGAGCAGTACTTC. Using reference TRBV28 and TRBJ2-7 for the parts outside the CDR3, the full variable domain is DVKVTQSSRYLVKRTGEKVFLECVQDMDHENMFWYRQDPGLGLRLIYFSYDVKMKEKGDIPEGYSVSREKKERFSLILESASTNQTSMYLCASSFSQGTYEQYFGPGTRLTVT.

This clone was observed once. V is TRBV7-2 and J is TRBJ1-5; no clear D gene. V was cut by 4 bases and J by 5 bases, with 9 bases left in between. The CDR3 loop spans 13 amino acids. CDR1 SGHTA and CDR2 FQGNSA come from the germline V gene. The CDR3 loop reads CASSSRGDQPQHF. In DNA form, the CDR3 reads TGTGCCAGCAGCTCCAGAGGTGATCAGCCCCAGCATTTT.

The V gene is TRBV28, the J gene TRBJ2-7; weak D call: TRBD1 (5 bases). This CDR3 contains 13 residues. Trimming removed 2 bases at V and 6 bases at J, with 11 bases between. CDR1 and CDR2 (germline): MDHEN, SYDVKM. The CDR3 DNA follows: TGTGCCAGCAGTTTAGTCAGGGAAGCCGAGCAGTACTTC. Translated, it gives CASSLVREAEQYF.

This rearrangement joins TRBV19 to TRBJ1-6; TRBD1 matches 12 bases. The trim removed 7 bases at V and 10 bases at J, leaving 5 bases unmatched. The CDR3 covers 14 residues. Per the germline V gene, CDR1 is LNHDA and CDR2 is SQIVND (reference sequence). The CDR3 is CASKGTGGESPLHF. The CDR3 DNA reads TGTGCCAGTAAGGGGACAGGGGGCGAATCACCCCTCCACTTT.

This chain uses TRBV2 with TRBJ1-5; D is unclear. The V and J ends lost 3 bases and 0 bases respectively, with 9 bases between them. This CDR3 comprises 15 residues. Per the germline V gene, CDR1 is SNHLY and CDR2 is FYNNEI. CDR3 amino acids: CASSESGRSNQPQHF. The CDR3 DNA is TGTGCCAGCAGTGAGTCGGGTCGTAGCAATCAGCCCCAGCATTTT.

The chain carries TRBV11-2 and TRBJ1-2, with TRBD1 identical over 11 bases. This CDR3 is 13 amino acids long. The germline V gene has CDR1 SGHAT and CDR2 FQNNGV. The V and J ends lost 6 bases and 6 bases, in that order; junction bases with no gene match: 3. Here the CDR3 DNA reads TGTGCCAGCAGACTGGACAGGGGGCATGGCTACACCTTC. This codes for CASRLDRGHGYTF.

The chain has TRBV7-9 and TRBJ1-3; 7 nucleotides agree with TRBD1. The CDR3 runs to 16 residues. V lost 0 bases, J lost 0 bases, and 2 bases stayed unmatched. Germline V gene lookup returns CDR1 SEHNR and CDR2 FQNEAQ (reference sequence). CDR3 residues: CASSLAQGDSGNTIYF. The CDR3 nucleotides read TGTGCCAGCAGCTTAGCGCAGGGGGACTCTGGAAACACCATATATTTT.

V and J are TRBV19 and TRBJ1-1; D is perhaps TRBD1 (5 bases). Germline CDR1 LNHDA, CDR2 SQIVND (reference sequence). The V gene lost 2 bases and the J gene lost 5 bases, with 21 bases spanning the gap. There are 17 residues in the CDR3. CDR3 protein: CASSISGTLLRGTEAFF. For the CDR3, the DNA is TGTGCCAGTAGTATATCAGGGACGCTCCTCCGAGGGACTGAAGCTTTCTTT.

In this sample, this clone turned up once. The chain combines TRBV28 with TRBJ1-4; 7 bases agree with TRBD1. Germline V gene data show CDR1 as MDHEN and CDR2 as SYDVKM. Trimming removed 4 bases from V and 8 bases from J; junction bases left unmatched: 7. CDR3 length: 14 amino acids. The CDR3 nucleotides are TGTGCCAGCAGTTCTGACAGGGTGTTAGAAAAACTGTTTTTT. Amino acids: CASSSDRVLEKLFF.

CDR3 in amino acids: CASSIRTESYEQYF. The CDR3, as DNA: TGTGCCAGTAGTATACGGACCGAGTCCTACGAGCAGTACTTC. This chain links TRBV19 with TRBJ2-7; D is uncertain. The CDR3 covers 14 residues. Germline assignment: CDR1 LNHDA and CDR2 SQIVND (reference sequence). V was cut by 2 bases and J by 1 base, with 9 bases left in between.